The present entry profiles one T cell receptor (beta chain) with its context. No antigen is known for it. TCRdb keeps only in-frame clones here, not all; method: immunoSEQ multiplex PCR. Of 40,000 to 55,000 clones listed, approximately 82% are singletons. The ends lost 6 bases at V and 6 bases at J; junction bases unmatched: 4. The CDR3 runs 13 residues. Germline CDR1 reads SGHNT; CDR2 reads YYREEE (reference sequence). The data stem from a study of memory CD4+ T cells and cytomegalovirus serostatus. General study points: 67 of 164 known CMV-associated TCRbeta sequences appeared in CD4+ memory.

The sort gate was single viable CD3+CD4+CD8-CD45RO+ cells for memory CD4+ T cells. Serostatus was set by detecting CMV pp150, pp28, p38, p52 IgG. This sequence joins TRBV5-4 and TRBJ2-2; 8 nucleotides match TRBD1. This sequence originates from an adult in good health and CMV-seronegative. Sequences were obtained from memory CD4+ T cells from blood. The CDR3 bases are TGTGCCAGCAAGTCGACAGGGGCCGGGGAGCTGTTTTTT. It specifies CASKSTGAGELFF.